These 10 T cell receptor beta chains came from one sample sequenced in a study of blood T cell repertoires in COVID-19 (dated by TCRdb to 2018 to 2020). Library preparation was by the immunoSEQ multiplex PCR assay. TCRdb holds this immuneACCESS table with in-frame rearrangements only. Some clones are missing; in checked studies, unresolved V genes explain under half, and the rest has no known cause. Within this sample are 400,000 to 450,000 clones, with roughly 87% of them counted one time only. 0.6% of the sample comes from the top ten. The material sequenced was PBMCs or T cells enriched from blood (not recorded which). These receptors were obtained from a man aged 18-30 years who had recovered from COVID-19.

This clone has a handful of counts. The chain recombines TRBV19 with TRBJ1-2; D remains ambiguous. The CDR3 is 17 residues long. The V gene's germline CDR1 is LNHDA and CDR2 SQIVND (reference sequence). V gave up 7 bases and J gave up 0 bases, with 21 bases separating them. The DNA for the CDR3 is TGTGCCAGTAACCCTTTCCTGGCTGCCGAAACTAACTATGGCTACACCTTC. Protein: CASNPFLAAETNYGYTF.

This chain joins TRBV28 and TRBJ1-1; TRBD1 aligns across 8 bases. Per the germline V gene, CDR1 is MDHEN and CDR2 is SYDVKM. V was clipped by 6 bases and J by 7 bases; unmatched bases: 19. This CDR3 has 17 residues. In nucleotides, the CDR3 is TGTGCCAGCAGAGTTGGGGGCCGGACAGGGCGCAACGATGAAGCTTTCTTT. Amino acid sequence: CASRVGGRTGRNDEAFF.

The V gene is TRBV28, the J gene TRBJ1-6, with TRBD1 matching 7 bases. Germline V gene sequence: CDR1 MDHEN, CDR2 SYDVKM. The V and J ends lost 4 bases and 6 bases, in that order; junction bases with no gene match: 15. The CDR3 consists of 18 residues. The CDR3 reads CASSSTQTGVWGNSPLHF. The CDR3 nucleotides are TGTGCCAGCAGTTCCACCCAAACAGGGGTATGGGGTAATTCACCCCTCCACTTT.

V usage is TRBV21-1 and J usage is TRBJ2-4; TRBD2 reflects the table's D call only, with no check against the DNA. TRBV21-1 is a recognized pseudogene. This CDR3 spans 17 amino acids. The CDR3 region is CASSPRGWFFAKNIQYF. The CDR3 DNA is TGTGCCAGCAGCCCCAGAGGGTGGTTCTTTGCCAAAAACATTCAGTACTTC.

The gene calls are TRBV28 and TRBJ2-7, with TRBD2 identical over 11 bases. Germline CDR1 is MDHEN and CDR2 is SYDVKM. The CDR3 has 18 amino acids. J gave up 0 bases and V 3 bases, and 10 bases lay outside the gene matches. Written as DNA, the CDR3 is TGTGCCAGCAGTTTTTCTTTTGGGACTAGCGGAGACTCCTACGAGCAGTACTTC. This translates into CASSFSFGTSGDSYEQYF.

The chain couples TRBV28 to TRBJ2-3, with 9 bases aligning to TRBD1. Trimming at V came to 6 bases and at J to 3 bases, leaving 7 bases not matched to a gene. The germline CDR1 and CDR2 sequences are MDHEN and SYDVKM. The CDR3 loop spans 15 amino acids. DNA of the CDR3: TGTGCCAGCAGAATCCGGGACAGGGTTACAGATACGCAGTATTTT. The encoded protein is CASRIRDRVTDTQYF. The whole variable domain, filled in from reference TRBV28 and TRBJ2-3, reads DVKVTQSSRYLVKRTGEKVFLECVQDMDHENMFWYRQDPGLGLRLIYFSYDVKMKEKGDIPEGYSVSREKKERFSLILESASTNQTSMYLCASRIRDRVTDTQYFGPGTRLTVL.

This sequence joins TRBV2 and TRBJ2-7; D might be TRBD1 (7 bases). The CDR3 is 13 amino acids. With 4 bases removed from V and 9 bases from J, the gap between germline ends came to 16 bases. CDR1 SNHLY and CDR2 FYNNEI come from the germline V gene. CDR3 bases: TGTGCCAGCAGTGCCCAGGGGGGACCAGCGCAGTACTTC. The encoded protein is CASSAQGGPAQYF. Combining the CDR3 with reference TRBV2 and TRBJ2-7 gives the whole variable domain EPEVTQTPSHQVTQMGQEVILRCVPISNHLYFYWYRQILGQKVEFLVSFYNNEISEKSEIFDDQFSVERPDGSNFTLKIRSTKLEDSAMYFCASSAQGGPAQYFGPGTRLTVT.

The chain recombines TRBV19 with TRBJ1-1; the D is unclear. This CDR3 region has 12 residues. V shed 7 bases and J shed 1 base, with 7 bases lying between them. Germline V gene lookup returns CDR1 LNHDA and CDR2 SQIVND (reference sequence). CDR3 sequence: CASILGNTEAFF. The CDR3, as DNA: TGTGCCAGTATCCTAGGGAACACTGAAGCTTTCTTT.

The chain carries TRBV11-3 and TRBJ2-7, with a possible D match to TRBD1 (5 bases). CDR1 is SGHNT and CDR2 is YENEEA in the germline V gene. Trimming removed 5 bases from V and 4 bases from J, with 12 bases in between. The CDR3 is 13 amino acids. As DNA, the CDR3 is TGTGCCAGCAGCCCCAGTGGGGCTTACGAGCAGTACTTC. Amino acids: CASSPSGAYEQYF.

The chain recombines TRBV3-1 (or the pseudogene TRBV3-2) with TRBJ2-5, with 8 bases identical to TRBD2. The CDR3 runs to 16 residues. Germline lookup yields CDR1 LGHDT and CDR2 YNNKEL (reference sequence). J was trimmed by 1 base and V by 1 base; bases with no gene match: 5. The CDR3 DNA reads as TGTGCCAGCAGCCAAGTTCAAGCGGGGGTCCAAGAGACCCAGTACTTC. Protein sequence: CASSQVQAGVQETQYF.